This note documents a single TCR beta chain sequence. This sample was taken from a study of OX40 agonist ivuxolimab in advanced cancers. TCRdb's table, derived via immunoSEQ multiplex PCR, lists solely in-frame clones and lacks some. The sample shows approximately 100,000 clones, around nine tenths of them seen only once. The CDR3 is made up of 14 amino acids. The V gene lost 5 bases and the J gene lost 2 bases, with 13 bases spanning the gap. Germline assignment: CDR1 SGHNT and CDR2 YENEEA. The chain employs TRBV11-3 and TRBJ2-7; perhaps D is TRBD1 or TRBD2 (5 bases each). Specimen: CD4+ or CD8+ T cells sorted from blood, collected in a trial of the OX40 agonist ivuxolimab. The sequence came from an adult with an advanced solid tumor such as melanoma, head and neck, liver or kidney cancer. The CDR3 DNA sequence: TGTGCCAGCAGCCACGGGGCGTCCCCCTACGAGCAGTACTTC. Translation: CASSHGASPYEQYF.